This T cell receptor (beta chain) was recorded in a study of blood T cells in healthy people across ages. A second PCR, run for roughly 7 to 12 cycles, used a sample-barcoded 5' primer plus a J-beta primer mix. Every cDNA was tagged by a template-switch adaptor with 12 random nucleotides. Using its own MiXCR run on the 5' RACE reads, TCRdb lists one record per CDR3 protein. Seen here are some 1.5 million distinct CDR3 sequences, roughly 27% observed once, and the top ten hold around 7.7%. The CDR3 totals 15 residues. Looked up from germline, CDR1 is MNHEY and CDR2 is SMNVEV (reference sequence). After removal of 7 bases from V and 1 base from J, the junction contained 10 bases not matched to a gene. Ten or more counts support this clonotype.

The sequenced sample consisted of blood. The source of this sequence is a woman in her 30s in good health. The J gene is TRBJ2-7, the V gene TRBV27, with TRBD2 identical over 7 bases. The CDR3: CASKEAAGTSYEQYF. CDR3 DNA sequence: TGTGCCAGCAAGGAAGCAGCGGGGACTTCCTACGAGCAGTACTTC.